This TCR beta chain was recorded in a study of blood T cell repertoires in COVID-19. About the research overall: Some COVID-19 samples were acute and others convalescent; all came from the United States, Italy and Spain. The analysed material was cDNA or gDNA that came from T cells, B-cell-depleted T cells, or PBMCs.

In the authors' methods: Amplified reference gene primers provided the basis for estimating nucleated cell counts. Sequenced by immunoSEQ multiplex PCR; TCRdb stores in-frame clones only, minus some. V, J and clone size derive from that table, while D and trimming were established from the DNA sequence. Of approximately 260,000 clones listed, under 85% are singletons. What was sequenced was peripheral blood. The TCR was taken from a woman aged 40 to 50 with active or convalescent COVID-19.

Written as DNA, the CDR3 is TGTGCCAGCACATCGCAGGGCGAGTGGCGAACTGGAAACACCATATATTTT. It translates to CASTSQGEWRTGNTIYF. The chain carries TRBV28 and TRBJ1-3; D possibly corresponds to TRBD1 (5 bases). Germline loops: CDR1 MDHEN, CDR2 SYDVKM. V lost 7 bases and J lost 2, with 21 bases in between. This CDR3 is built from 17 residues.